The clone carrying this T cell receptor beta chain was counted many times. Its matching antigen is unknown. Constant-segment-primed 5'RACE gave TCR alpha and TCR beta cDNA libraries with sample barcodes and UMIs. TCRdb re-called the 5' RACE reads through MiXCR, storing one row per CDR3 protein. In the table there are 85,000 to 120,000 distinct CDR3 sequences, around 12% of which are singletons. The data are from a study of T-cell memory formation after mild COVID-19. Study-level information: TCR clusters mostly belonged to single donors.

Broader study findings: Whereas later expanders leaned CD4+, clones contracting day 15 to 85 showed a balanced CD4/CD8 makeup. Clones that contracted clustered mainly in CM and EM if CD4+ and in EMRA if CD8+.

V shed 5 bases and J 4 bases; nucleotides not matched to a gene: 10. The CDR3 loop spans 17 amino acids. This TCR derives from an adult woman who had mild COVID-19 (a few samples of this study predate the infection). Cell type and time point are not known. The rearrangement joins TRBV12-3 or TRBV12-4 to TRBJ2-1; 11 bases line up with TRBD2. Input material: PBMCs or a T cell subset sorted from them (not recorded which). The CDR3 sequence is CASSPVAGGQPYNEQFF. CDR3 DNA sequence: TGTGCCAGCAGTCCGGTAGCGGGGGGGCAACCTTACAATGAGCAGTTCTTC.